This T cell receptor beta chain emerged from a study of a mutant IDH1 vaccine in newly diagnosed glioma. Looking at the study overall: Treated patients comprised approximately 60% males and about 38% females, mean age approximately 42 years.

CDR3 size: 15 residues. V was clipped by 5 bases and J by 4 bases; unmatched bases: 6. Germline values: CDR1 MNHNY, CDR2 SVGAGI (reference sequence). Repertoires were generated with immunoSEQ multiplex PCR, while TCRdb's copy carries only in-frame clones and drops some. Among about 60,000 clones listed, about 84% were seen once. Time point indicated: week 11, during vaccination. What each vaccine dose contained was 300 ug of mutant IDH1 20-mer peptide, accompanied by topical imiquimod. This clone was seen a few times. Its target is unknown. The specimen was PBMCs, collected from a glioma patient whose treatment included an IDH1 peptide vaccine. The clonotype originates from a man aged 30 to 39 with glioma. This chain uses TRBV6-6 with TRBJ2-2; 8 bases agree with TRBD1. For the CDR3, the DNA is TGTGCCAGCAGTCCCCGGACAGGGACCACCGGGGAGCTGTTTTTT. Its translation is CASSPRTGTTGELFF.